This TCR beta chain was found in a study of T cells after yellow fever vaccination. Turning to the study itself: Libraries from low-cell-number fractions were prepared with the SMART-Seq v4 Ultra Low Input RNA kit. Study outcomes and limitations: At around 95% for CD4 and approximately 89% for CD8, most primary-vaccination clones showed up again after the booster.

Details on this clonotype: Its antigen is unidentified.

From germline, CDR1 is SGDLS and CDR2 YYNGEE. The CDR3 contains 16 residues. V lost 2 bases, J lost 0 bases, and 15 bases lay in between. It was through 5'RACE template switching that TCR cDNA was made, with a universal primer site and UMIs added. TCRdb re-derived calls from the 5' RACE reads in MiXCR, one entry per CDR3 protein. The table lists under 550,000 distinct CDR3 sequences, about a fifth of them singletons. Material: PBMCs, obtained more than 20 days after the first yellow fever vaccination. The chain uses TRBV9 and TRBJ2-7; D possibly corresponds to TRBD2 (7 bases). The TCR was taken from a man between 18 and 35 years old who received the YFV17D yellow fever vaccine. CDR3 residues: CASSVAGRGPSYEQYF. The CDR3 DNA reads TGTGCCAGCAGCGTGGCCGGGCGGGGGCCCTCCTACGAGCAGTACTTC.